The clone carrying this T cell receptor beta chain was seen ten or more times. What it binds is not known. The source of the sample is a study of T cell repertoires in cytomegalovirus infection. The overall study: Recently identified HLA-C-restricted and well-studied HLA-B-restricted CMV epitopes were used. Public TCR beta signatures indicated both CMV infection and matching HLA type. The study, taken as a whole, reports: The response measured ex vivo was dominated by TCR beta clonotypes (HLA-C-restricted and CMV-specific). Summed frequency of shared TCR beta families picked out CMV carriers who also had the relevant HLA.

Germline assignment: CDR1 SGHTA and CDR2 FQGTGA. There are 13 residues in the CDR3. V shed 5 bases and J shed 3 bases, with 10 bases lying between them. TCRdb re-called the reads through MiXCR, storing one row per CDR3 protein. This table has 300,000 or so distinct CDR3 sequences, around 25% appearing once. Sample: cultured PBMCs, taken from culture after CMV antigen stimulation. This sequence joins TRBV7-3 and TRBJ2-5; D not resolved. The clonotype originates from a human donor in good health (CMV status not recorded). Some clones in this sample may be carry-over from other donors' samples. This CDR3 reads CASSKGQEETQYF. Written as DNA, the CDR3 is TGTGCCAGCAGCAAGGGCCAAGAAGAGACCCAGTACTTC.